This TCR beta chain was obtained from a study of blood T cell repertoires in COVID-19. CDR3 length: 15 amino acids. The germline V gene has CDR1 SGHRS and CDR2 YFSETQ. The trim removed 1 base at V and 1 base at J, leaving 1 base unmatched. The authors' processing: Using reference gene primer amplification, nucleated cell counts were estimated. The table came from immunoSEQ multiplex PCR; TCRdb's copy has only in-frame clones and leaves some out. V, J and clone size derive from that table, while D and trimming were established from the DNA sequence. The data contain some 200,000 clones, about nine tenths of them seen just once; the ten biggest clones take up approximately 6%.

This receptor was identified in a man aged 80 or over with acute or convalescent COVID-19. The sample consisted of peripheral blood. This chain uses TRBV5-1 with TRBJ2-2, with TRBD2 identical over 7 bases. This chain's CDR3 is CASSLSGGNTGELFF. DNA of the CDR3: TGCGCCAGCAGCTTGTCGGGAGGGAACACCGGGGAGCTGTTTTTT.